This T cell receptor beta chain originates from a study of blood T cell repertoires in COVID-19. In the source study's methods: Quantification of nucleated cells was approximated via reference gene primer amplification. Clones were read by immunoSEQ multiplex PCR, and TCRdb kept only the in-frame ones, dropping some. V and J calls and clone size are given by that table; D and trimming were obtained from the DNA. The sample lists some 220,000 clones; 88% were seen once. The V gene's germline CDR1 is MNHEY and CDR2 SMNVEV (reference sequence). The CDR3 runs to 16 residues. V gave up 6 bases and J gave up 1 base, with 16 bases separating them. This study enrolled people aged roughly 18 to 89 from about two dozen US geographic areas. Which cohort a participant joined came from the clinical history participants gave.

This TCR derives from a woman under 40 who had recovered from COVID-19. The sequenced material came from PBMCs or T cells enriched from blood (not recorded which). The chain links TRBV27 to TRBJ1-5, with D possibly matching TRBD1 (6 bases). CDR3 amino acids: CASRPDSRISNQPQHF. CDR3 DNA: TGTGCCAGCAGGCCGGACAGTCGAATCAGCAATCAGCCCCAGCATTTT.